This TCR beta chain was sequenced during a study of blood T cell repertoires in COVID-19. The overall study: Donors in the United States, Italy and Spain gave samples during acute or convalescent COVID-19.

V lost 3 bases and J 4 bases, leaving 9 bases between the germline ends. CDR3 length: 13 residues. Germline V CDR1 and CDR2: MGHRA, YSYEKL. TCRdb's table, derived via immunoSEQ multiplex PCR, lists solely in-frame clones and lacks some. In the table there are more than 75,000 clones, more than 80% of which are singletons. Sample: peripheral blood. The sequence was collected from a man in his fifties or sixties with COVID-19, enrolled during active disease. V gene TRBV4-1 combines with J gene TRBJ1-2; possible D gene TRBD1, 6 bases. This CDR3 is CASSHLQGYGYTF. The CDR3 DNA follows: TGCGCCAGCAGCCATCTACAGGGCTATGGCTACACCTTC.